The present T cell receptor beta chain was sequenced within a study of blood T cell repertoires in COVID-19. In the study overall: Samples taken during acute and convalescent COVID-19 were collected in the United States, Italy and Spain.

Study processing details: Amplification with reference gene primers provided the estimates of nucleated cell counts. TCRdb's table, derived via immunoSEQ multiplex PCR, lists solely in-frame clones and lacks some. V and J calls and clone size are as listed in that table; D and trimming were resolved from the DNA. The sample holds 200,000 to 250,000 clones, about 90% seen once. Germline CDR1 is ENHRY and CDR2 is SYGVKD. This CDR3 region has 16 residues. Unmatched junction bases numbered 9, after V lost 6 bases and J lost 2 bases. In this sample, this clone turned up once. Individuals aged about 18 to 89 years were recruited from fewer than 30 US areas. Cohorts were based on clinical histories the participants reported.

The source of this sequence is a man between 25 and 39 years old who had been exposed to COVID-19. The gene calls are TRBV10-3 and TRBJ2-2; 7 bases align to TRBD2. Sequencing was carried out using PBMCs or T cells enriched from blood (not recorded which). CDR3 region: CAISLEAGDNTGELFF. CDR3 sequence (DNA): TGTGCCATCAGCCTCGAGGCGGGGGATAACACCGGGGAGCTGTTTTTT.